These 21 T cell receptor beta chains originate from one sample sequenced in a study of spatial heterogeneity in lung cancer. Study-level results: Tumors with more nonsynonymous mutations had more expanded intratumoral alpha and beta TCRs.

Time point indicated: sample taken at primary tumor resection. These TCRs' antigens remain unknown. One entry per CDR3 protein results from TCRdb running MiXCR on the 5' RACE reads. The sample consists of around 9,900 distinct CDR3 sequences, 5.5% to 7% of them appearing once. The source material was lung tumor tissue, sampled at surgery. Source of these receptors: a female donor with early-stage non-small cell lung cancer.

This clonotype was detected many times. The chain joins TRBV7-9 to TRBJ1-2; 7 nucleotides align to TRBD1. CDR1 is SEHNR and CDR2 is FQNEAQ in the germline V gene (reference sequence). CDR3 size: 15 residues. The V segment lost 5 bases and the J segment 1 base; nucleotides outside the gene matches: 7. This CDR3 is CASSPRDRHNYGYTF. CDR3 DNA: TGTGCCAGCAGCCCCCGGGACAGACATAACTATGGCTACACCTTC. Full variable domain (outside the CDR3, taken from reference TRBV7-9 and TRBJ1-2): DTGVSQNPRHKITKRGQNVTFRCDPISEHNRLYWYRQTLGQGPEFLTYFQNEAQLEKSRLLSDRFSAERPKGSFSTLEIQRTEQGDSAMYLCASSPRDRHNYGYTFGSGTRLTVV.

This clonotype was found many times. The chain combines TRBV6-4 with TRBJ2-6, with D possibly being TRBD1 (6 bases). Germline V gene data show CDR1 as MRHNA and CDR2 as SNTAGT. V was trimmed by 3 bases and J by 0 bases, leaving 6 bases between them. This CDR3 is built from 15 residues. CDR3 sequence: CASSEGGSGANVLTF. CDR3 in DNA: TGTGCCAGCAGTGAAGGGGGCTCTGGGGCCAACGTCCTGACTTTC.

This clonotype has at least ten counts. The genes are TRBV7-2 and TRBJ2-1; TRBD2 agrees at 9 bases. The trim removed 7 bases at V and 3 bases at J, leaving 7 bases unmatched. The CDR3 runs to 15 residues. Germline V lookup: CDR1 SGHTA, CDR2 FQGNSA. The CDR3 region has the DNA TGTGCCAGCATGGCGGGACTAGCAGTCTACAATGAGCAGTTCTTC. Encoded protein: CASMAGLAVYNEQFF.

The J gene is TRBJ1-5, the V gene TRBV28; weak D call: TRBD1 (5 bases). Looked up from germline, CDR1 is MDHEN and CDR2 is SYDVKM. This CDR3 is 14 amino acids long. V was clipped by 3 bases and J by 7 bases, with 13 bases between them. The CDR3 DNA reads as TGTGCCAGCAGTTTGCAGGGCGCCAGGCAGCCCCAGCATTTT. Translation gives CASSLQGARQPQHF.

V gene TRBV10-3 combines with J gene TRBJ2-1; D not resolved. The CDR3 loop spans 15 amino acids. V was cut by 2 bases and J by 1 base, with 9 bases left in between. Germline V gives CDR1 ENHRY, CDR2 SYGVKD. CDR3 sequence reads: CAISEPGGSYNEQFF. For the CDR3, the DNA is TGTGCCATCAGTGAGCCGGGTGGGTCCTACAATGAGCAGTTCTTC.

This clonotype was recorded many times. This chain connects TRBV27 to TRBJ2-4, with 10 bases matching TRBD1. The ends lost 5 bases at V and 0 bases at J; junction bases unmatched: 4. Looked up from germline, CDR1 is MNHEY and CDR2 is SMNVEV (reference sequence). This CDR3 contains 16 residues. The CDR3 reads CASSLTGGLAKNIQYF. CDR3 in DNA: TGTGCCAGCAGTCTGACAGGGGGCTTAGCCAAAAACATTCAGTACTTC.

This clonotype was observed at least ten times. The chain's CDR3 is CASASPQGAINTEAFF. DNA for the CDR3: TGTGCTAGTGCCTCGCCCCAGGGGGCAATCAACACTGAAGCTTTCTTT. The gene calls are TRBV12-5 and TRBJ1-1; 8 bases match TRBD1. Trimming removed 7 bases from V and 2 bases from J; junction bases left unmatched: 12. This CDR3 region has 16 residues. CDR1 LGHNT and CDR2 FRNRAP come from the germline V gene. The entire variable domain, with the rest obtained from reference TRBV12-5 and TRBJ1-1, is as follows: DARVTQTPRHKVTEMGQEVTMRCQPILGHNTVFWYRQTMMQGLELLAYFRNRAPLDDSGMPKDRFSAEMPDATLATLKIQPSEPRDSAVYFCASASPQGAINTEAFFGQGTRLTVV.

In its sample, this clonotype was seen a few times. The chain uses TRBV28 and TRBJ1-4, with D perhaps TRBD1 (6 bases). CDR1 is MDHEN, CDR2 SYDVKM, per germline. V shed 7 bases and J shed 8 bases, with 14 bases lying between them. The length of the CDR3 is 13 residues. This chain's CDR3 is CASNNRVFEKLFF. Here the CDR3 DNA reads TGTGCCAGCAACAACAGGGTATTCGAAAAACTGTTTTTT.

This clonotype was detected many times. The V gene is TRBV10-3, the J gene TRBJ2-6; 7 bases line up with TRBD1. The germline CDR1 and CDR2 sequences are ENHRY and SYGVKD. Losses at the gene ends were 4 bases for V and 1 base for J; bases not matched to a gene: 7. CDR3 length: 17 amino acids. Here the CDR3 reads CAISAGTANSGANVLTF. CDR3 nucleotides: TGTGCCATCAGTGCTGGGACAGCAAATTCTGGGGCCAACGTCCTGACTTTC.

Relative to its sample, this clonotype is medium-sized (0.01 to 0.1%). The chain uses TRBV20-1 and TRBJ2-2, with D perhaps TRBD1 (5 bases). Germline CDR1 and CDR2: DFQATT and SNEGSKA (reference sequence). CDR3 length equals 13 residues. Trimming cost V 6 bases and J 4 bases, with 12 bases left between them. The CDR3 reads CSALGRSTGELFF. CDR3 sequence (DNA): TGCAGTGCGTTGGGGCGGAGCACCGGGGAGCTGTTTTTT.

This clonotype was picked up many times. V usage is TRBV7-2 and J usage is TRBJ2-3, with TRBD2 identical over 13 bases. The CDR3 has 16 residues. The germline V gene has CDR1 SGHTA and CDR2 FQGNSA. V gave up 5 bases and J gave up 1 base; unmatched junction bases: 3. Here the CDR3 reads CASSQLAGGRTDTQYF. The CDR3 DNA follows: TGTGCCAGCAGCCAACTAGCGGGGGGGCGCACAGATACGCAGTATTTT.

By share of the sample, this clonotype is medium-sized. J is TRBJ2-7 and V is TRBV11-2; 9 positions agree with TRBD1. Trimming took 2 bases from V and 7 from J; bases not matched to a gene: 9. Germline CDR1 and CDR2: SGHAT and FQNNGV. The CDR3 has 15 residues. The CDR3 nucleotides are TGTGCCAGCAGCTTAACACAGGGGGCGAAATGGGAGCAGTACGTC. Translation: CASSLTQGAKWEQYV.

This clonotype was picked up a small number of times. The chain combines TRBV9 with TRBJ1-6; 7 nucleotides line up with TRBD1. The CDR3 is 13 residues long. V dropped 3 bases and J dropped 10; count of bases not matched to a gene: 4. Germline loops: CDR1 SGDLS, CDR2 YYNGEE. As DNA, the CDR3 is TGTGCCAGCAGCGCGGGACAGAACTCACCCCTCCACTTT. As protein: CASSAGQNSPLHF.

This clonotype appeared many times. The J gene is TRBJ2-2, the V gene TRBV13, with D hard to call. V was shortened by 4 bases and J by 7 bases, with 10 bases between the two germline ends. Germline CDR1 and CDR2: PRHDT and FYEKMQ (reference sequence). This CDR3 has 13 residues. CDR3 region: CASSSDASGELFF. The CDR3 region has the DNA TGTGCCAGCAGCTCGGACGCTAGCGGGGAGCTGTTTTTT.

This clonotype was seen repeatedly, ten times or more. The chain couples TRBV20-1 to TRBJ1-5, with D uncertain. The V gene's germline CDR1 is DFQATT and CDR2 SNEGSKA (reference sequence). The V gene lost 4 bases and the J gene lost 0 bases, with 13 bases spanning the gap. This CDR3 contains 15 residues. CDR3 in amino acids: CSAKSGPYSNQPQHF. The CDR3 nucleotides are TGCAGTGCTAAGTCAGGCCCTTATAGCAATCAGCCCCAGCATTTT.

By proportion, this clonotype is medium-sized (0.01 to 0.1%). The rearrangement uses TRBV13 and TRBJ2-7; perhaps TRBD1 as D (5 bases). The CDR3 spans 14 residues. Germline CDR1 is PRHDT and CDR2 is FYEKMQ (reference sequence). Trimming took 2 bases from V and 4 from J, leaving 12 bases between them. CDR3 amino acids: CASSLRGSRYEQYF. As DNA, the CDR3 is TGTGCCAGCAGCTTAAGGGGTAGCAGATACGAGCAGTACTTC.

By share, this clonotype counts as medium-sized. The chain employs TRBV29-1 and TRBJ1-2; D unresolved. From germline, CDR1 is SQVTM and CDR2 ANQGSEA. The CDR3 loop spans 14 amino acids. Trimming left V 2 bases short and J 2 bases short, with 12 bases between. CDR3 sequence (DNA): TGCAGCGTTGAACTTTCCTACAGCAACTATGGCTACACCTTC. It yields the protein CSVELSYSNYGYTF.

This clonotype came up many times. The chain combines TRBV7-2 with TRBJ1-1; TRBD1 matches 10 bases. The CDR3 has 15 amino acids. Germline V gene data show CDR1 as SGHTA and CDR2 as FQGNSA. V gave up 4 bases and J gave up 5 bases; unmatched junction bases: 7. The CDR3 sequence is CASSSQTGGRTEAFF. Written as DNA, the CDR3 is TGTGCCAGCAGCTCCCAGACAGGGGGCAGGACTGAAGCTTTCTTT. The whole variable domain, remainder taken from reference TRBV7-2 and TRBJ1-1, is GAGVSQSPSNKVTEKGKDVELRCDPISGHTALYWYRQSLGQGLEFLIYFQGNSAPDKSGLPSDRFSAERTGGSVSTLTIQRTQQEDSAVYLCASSSQTGGRTEAFFGQGTRLTVV.

As regards this clonotype: One base away lies a much larger clone, so this may be a sequencing read error. This chain links TRBV4-3 with TRBJ2-2, with D perhaps given as TRBD1 or TRBD2 (5 bases each). Between the trimmed V and J ends, which lost 7 bases and 4 bases, there was a span of 19 bases. Germline values: CDR1 LGHNA, CDR2 YSLEER. The CDR3 is 16 residues long. CDR3 region: CASTTGTGQGTGELFF. The CDR3 nucleotides read TGCGCCAGCACCACGGGGACGGGGCAGGGCACCGGGGAGCTGTTTTTT.

Sample share makes this clonotype medium-sized (0.01 to 0.1%). The chain couples TRBV29-1 to TRBJ1-4; unclear D gene. Per the germline V gene, CDR1 is SQVTM and CDR2 is ANQGSEA. This CDR3 region has 11 residues. V shed 6 bases and J shed 6 bases, with 8 bases lying between them. Written as DNA, the CDR3 is TGCAGCGTCCAAGTCTATGAAAAACTGTTTTTT. Amino acids: CSVQVYEKLFF.

In its sample, this clonotype was seen a few times. The chain employs TRBV7-2 and TRBJ2-7; 8 bases fit TRBD2. The germline gives CDR1 SGHTA, CDR2 FQGNSA. The J segment lost 4 bases and the V segment lost 1 base, leaving 15 bases of the junction unmatched. The CDR3 totals 18 residues. CDR3 residues: CASSLVGPAGALLYEQYF. CDR3 DNA sequence: TGTGCCAGCAGCTTAGTCGGACCAGCGGGAGCTCTATTATACGAGCAGTACTTC. The whole variable domain, filled in from reference TRBV7-2 and TRBJ2-7, reads GAGVSQSPSNKVTEKGKDVELRCDPISGHTALYWYRQSLGQGLEFLIYFQGNSAPDKSGLPSDRFSAERTGGSVSTLTIQRTQQEDSAVYLCASSLVGPAGALLYEQYFGPGTRLTVT.